What follows are 22 T cell receptor beta chains derived from one specimen sequenced in a study of blood T cell repertoires in COVID-19. Repertoires were generated with immunoSEQ multiplex PCR, while TCRdb's copy carries only in-frame clones and drops some. The data show roughly 340,000 clones, around 90% seen once. Sequenced sample: peripheral blood. The receptors were gathered from a young woman who had recovered from COVID-19.

Concerning this clone itself: A much larger clone is a single base away; this may be a read error. V is TRBV5-8 and J is TRBJ2-3; TRBD2 matches at 12 bases. The V and J ends lost 2 bases and 3 bases, in that order; junction bases with no gene match: 1. The germline V gene encodes CDR1 SGHTS and CDR2 YDEGEE. The CDR3 contains 15 residues. The CDR3 reads CASSFGTSGTDTQYF. CDR3 DNA sequence: TGTGCCAGCAGCTTTGGGACTAGCGGGACAGATACGCAGTATTTT.

The chain joins TRBV15 to TRBJ1-5; no clear D gene. V lost 0 bases, J lost 6 bases, and 6 bases lay in between. The CDR3 is 13 residues long. Germline V CDR1 and CDR2: LNHNV, YYDKDF (reference sequence). This chain's CDR3 is CATSRDAGQPQHF. The CDR3 DNA follows: TGTGCCACCAGCAGAGATGCGGGTCAGCCCCAGCATTTT. Based on the CDR3 plus reference TRBV15 and TRBJ1-5, the full variable domain is DAMVIQNPRYQVTQFGKPVTLSCSQTLNHNVMYWYQQKSSQAPKLLFHYYDKDFNNEADTPDNFQSRRPNTSFCFLDIRSPGLGDTAMYLCATSRDAGQPQHFGDGTRLSIL.

The chain combines TRBV7-2 with TRBJ2-3, with 8 bases aligning to TRBD2. The length of the CDR3 is 15 residues. Germline V gives CDR1 SGHTA, CDR2 FQGNSA. With 1 base clipped from V and 4 bases from J, the junction kept 4 bases outside the gene matches. CDR3 protein: CASSLGPAGADTQYF. The CDR3 DNA sequence: TGTGCCAGCAGCTTAGGCCCAGCGGGAGCAGATACGCAGTATTTT.

The chain recombines TRBV6-5 with TRBJ1-1, with D possibly being TRBD1 (5 bases). The germline V gene has CDR1 MNHEY and CDR2 SVGAGI. The CDR3 contains 14 residues. V was shortened by 5 bases and J by 1 base, with 11 bases between the two germline ends. CDR3 in DNA: TGTGCCAGCAGTCTAACAGGTCCGAACACTGAAGCTTTCTTT. Translation: CASSLTGPNTEAFF.

The chain joins TRBV18 to TRBJ2-2; TRBD2 agrees at 8 bases. CDR3 length equals 17 residues. Germline V lookup: CDR1 KGHSH, CDR2 LQKENI. J lost 2 bases, V lost 3 bases, and 8 bases had no gene match. CDR3 protein: CASSPFGLAVNTGELFF. DNA of the CDR3: TGTGCCAGCTCACCTTTCGGACTAGCAGTAAACACCGGGGAGCTGTTTTTT.

This chain joins TRBV15 and TRBJ1-1; D remains unclear. Trimming stripped 0 bases from V and 1 base from J, with 9 bases between. Germline assignment: CDR1 LNHNV and CDR2 YYDKDF (reference sequence). The CDR3 covers 15 residues. CDR3 DNA sequence: TGTGCCACCAGCAGAGATGGGAGAGGGAACACTGAAGCTTTCTTT. It yields the protein CATSRDGRGNTEAFF.

This clone was picked up one time. The chain carries TRBV14 and TRBJ1-1; TRBD1 matches at 9 bases. CDR1 is SGHDN and CDR2 is FVKESK in the germline V gene. This CDR3 has 15 residues. Trimming removed 3 bases from V and 3 bases from J; junction bases left unmatched: 5. CDR3 sequence (DNA): TGTGCCAGCAGCCAGAGGGACAGGGTGTACACTGAAGCTTTCTTT. This encodes CASSQRDRVYTEAFF.

The chain is built from TRBV6-5 and TRBJ1-3; TRBD1 aligns across 12 bases. From germline, CDR1 is MNHEY and CDR2 SVGAGI. Germline trimming cut 4 bases from V and 8 bases from J; bases unmatched to any gene: 6. This CDR3 has 15 residues. CDR3 protein: CASSSAGTGGHTIYF. CDR3 DNA: TGTGCCAGCAGTTCGGCAGGGACAGGGGGCCACACCATATATTTT.

The V and J genes are TRBV6-2 or TRBV6-3 and TRBJ2-3; maybe TRBD2 (6 bases). Trimming took 4 bases from V and 1 from J, leaving 15 bases between them. Germline CDR1 and CDR2: MNHEY and SVGEGT. This CDR3 is built from 16 residues. The CDR3: CASSSLAERGTDTQYF. The CDR3 coding sequence is TGTGCCAGCAGTTCATTAGCGGAGCGAGGCACAGATACGCAGTATTTT.

The CDR3 sequence: CASSYTENYGYTF. In DNA, the CDR3 is TGTGCCAGCAGTTACACAGAAAACTATGGCTACACCTTC. This rearrangement joins TRBV6-2 or TRBV6-3 to TRBJ1-2; D remains ambiguous. This CDR3 is built from 13 residues. Trimming removed 2 bases from V and 2 bases from J, with 6 bases in between. From germline, CDR1 is MNHEY and CDR2 SVGEGT.

V usage is TRBV5-8 and J usage is TRBJ1-2, with D maybe TRBD1 (5 bases). Trimming removed 5 bases from V and 5 bases from J, with 10 bases in between. The CDR3 is 12 amino acids. Germline values: CDR1 SGHTS, CDR2 YDEGEE. The chain's CDR3 is CASRAGRYGYTF. The CDR3 DNA is TGTGCCAGCAGAGCGGGACGGTATGGCTACACCTTC.

This clone came up once. The genes are TRBV24-1 and TRBJ1-2; 7 bases are a match to TRBD1. Germline V lookup: CDR1 KGHDR, CDR2 SFDVKD. The CDR3 length is 12 residues. The trim removed 3 bases at V and 6 bases at J, leaving 0 bases unmatched. CDR3 bases: TGTGCCACCAGTGATACAGGGGATGGCTACACCTTC. Encoded protein: CATSDTGDGYTF.

The V gene is TRBV29-1, the J gene TRBJ1-1; 10 bases map to TRBD1. Germline trimming cut 8 bases from V and 2 bases from J; bases unmatched to any gene: 23. CDR1 is SQVTM and CDR2 is ANQGSEA in the germline V gene. The length of the CDR3 is 19 residues. CDR3 in DNA: TGCAGCTCACGATCGCGGACAGGGGGTTTGTGGGCGGAAAACACTGAAGCTTTCTTT. Its protein product is CSSRSRTGGLWAENTEAFF.

The chain is built from TRBV6-4 and TRBJ1-5; maybe TRBD1 (6 bases). Trimming took 0 bases from V and 1 from J, leaving 7 bases between them. Germline CDR1 and CDR2: MRHNA and SNTAGT. The CDR3 runs to 15 residues. This CDR3 reads CASSDSGGSNQPQHF. The DNA for the CDR3 is TGTGCCAGCAGTGACTCAGGGGGAAGCAATCAGCCCCAGCATTTT.

The rearrangement uses TRBV7-9 and TRBJ2-1; 7 nucleotides align to TRBD2. This CDR3 has 12 residues. After removal of 0 bases from V and 14 bases from J, the junction contained 4 bases not matched to a gene. The germline CDR1 and CDR2 sequences are SEHNR and FQNEAQ (reference sequence). The CDR3 DNA is TGTGCCAGCAGCTTAGCGGCCCGGGAGGAGTTCTTC. Its translation is CASSLAAREEFF.

In DNA, the CDR3 is TGCGCCAGCAGCCCACCGCTAGCGGGGGAGCAGTTCTTC. Protein product: CASSPPLAGEQFF. The chain has TRBV5-1 and TRBJ2-1; 9 nucleotides line up with TRBD2. With 4 bases clipped from V and 10 bases from J, the junction kept 6 bases outside the gene matches. Germline loops: CDR1 SGHRS, CDR2 YFSETQ. The CDR3 sequence is 13 residues long.

This clone was counted a single time. The gene calls are TRBV6-2 or TRBV6-3 and TRBJ2-7; D ambiguous. The V gene's germline CDR1 is MNHEY and CDR2 SVGEGT. The CDR3 loop spans 11 amino acids. V was trimmed by 4 bases and J by 3 bases, leaving 4 bases between them. The CDR3 nucleotides are TGTGCCAGCAGTTCCCACTACGAGCAGTACGTC. Residues: CASSSHYEQYV.

The V gene is TRBV9, the J gene TRBJ1-1, with 9 bases aligning to TRBD1. Germline V lookup: CDR1 SGDLS, CDR2 YYNGEE. This CDR3 has 14 amino acids. J gave up 4 bases and V 3 bases, and 4 bases lay outside the gene matches. The CDR3 region has the DNA TGTGCCAGCAGCGCCGGGGACAGGGTCACTGAAGCTTTCTTT. This encodes CASSAGDRVTEAFF.

The chain employs TRBV12-5 and TRBJ1-5; 8 bases are a match to TRBD1. This CDR3 is built from 16 residues. The V gene's germline CDR1 is LGHNT and CDR2 FRNRAP. The V segment lost 0 bases and the J segment 7 bases; nucleotides outside the gene matches: 8. CDR3: CASGLVRDRGWQPQHF. In DNA form, the CDR3 reads TGTGCTAGTGGTTTGGTACGAGACAGGGGTTGGCAGCCCCAGCATTTT.

The DNA for the CDR3 is TGCAGCGCGCGGACAGGGGGCGACGGTCAGCCCCAGCATTTT. Its translation: CSARTGGDGQPQHF. The rearrangement links TRBV29-1 to TRBJ1-5; 11 positions match TRBD1. The CDR3 has 14 amino acids. Trimming cost V 7 bases and J 6 bases; bases outside gene matches: 8. Germline CDR1 reads SQVTM; CDR2 reads ANQGSEA.

The chain joins TRBV11-3 to TRBJ2-2, with 12 positions matching TRBD1. This CDR3 spans 16 amino acids. The germline V gene encodes CDR1 SGHNT and CDR2 YENEEA. J lost 0 bases, V lost 4 bases, and 0 bases had no gene match. CDR3 protein: CASSWDRGPNTGELFF. The CDR3 coding sequence is TGTGCCAGCAGCTGGGACAGGGGGCCGAACACCGGGGAGCTGTTTTTT. The full variable domain, in which reference TRBV11-3 and TRBJ2-2 provide the parts outside the CDR3, is EAGVVQSPRYKIIEKKQPVAFWCNPISGHNTLYWYLQNLGQGPELLIRYENEEAVDDSQLPKDRFSAERLKGVDSTLKIQPAELGDSAVYLCASSWDRGPNTGELFFGEGSRLTVL.

This rearrangement joins TRBV6-2 or TRBV6-3 to TRBJ2-3; 10 nucleotides line up with TRBD1. The germline gives CDR1 MNHEY, CDR2 SVGEGT. V shed 2 bases, J shed 1 base, and the junction held 12 bases outside the gene matches. The CDR3 runs 19 residues. In DNA, the CDR3 is TGTGCCAGCAGTTACCTTCGGGACAGGGGTGTATTTGGCACAGATACGCAGTATTTT. Translation: CASSYLRDRGVFGTDTQYF.